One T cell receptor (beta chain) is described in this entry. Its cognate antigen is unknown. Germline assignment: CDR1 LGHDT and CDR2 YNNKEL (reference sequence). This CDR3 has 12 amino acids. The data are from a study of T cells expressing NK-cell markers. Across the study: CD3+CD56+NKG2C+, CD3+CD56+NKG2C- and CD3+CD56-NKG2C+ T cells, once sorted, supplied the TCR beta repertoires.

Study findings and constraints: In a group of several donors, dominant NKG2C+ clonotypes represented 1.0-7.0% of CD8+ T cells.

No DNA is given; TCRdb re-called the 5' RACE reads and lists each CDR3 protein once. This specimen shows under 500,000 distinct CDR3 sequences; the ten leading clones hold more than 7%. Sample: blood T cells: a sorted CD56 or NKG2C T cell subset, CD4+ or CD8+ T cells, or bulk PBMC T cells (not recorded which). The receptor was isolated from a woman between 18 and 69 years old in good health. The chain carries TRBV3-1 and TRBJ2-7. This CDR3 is CASSQAREKQYF.